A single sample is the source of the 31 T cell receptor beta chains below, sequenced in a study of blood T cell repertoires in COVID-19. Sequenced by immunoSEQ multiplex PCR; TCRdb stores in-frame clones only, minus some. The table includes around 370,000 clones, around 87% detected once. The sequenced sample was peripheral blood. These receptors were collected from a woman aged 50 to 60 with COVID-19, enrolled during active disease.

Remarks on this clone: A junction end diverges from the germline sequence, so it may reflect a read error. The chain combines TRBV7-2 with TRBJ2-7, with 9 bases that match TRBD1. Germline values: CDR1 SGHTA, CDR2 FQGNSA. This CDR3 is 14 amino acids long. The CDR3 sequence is CASSLGQGSHEQYF. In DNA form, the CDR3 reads TGTGCCAGCAGCTTGGGACAGGGCTCCCACGAGCAGTACTTC.

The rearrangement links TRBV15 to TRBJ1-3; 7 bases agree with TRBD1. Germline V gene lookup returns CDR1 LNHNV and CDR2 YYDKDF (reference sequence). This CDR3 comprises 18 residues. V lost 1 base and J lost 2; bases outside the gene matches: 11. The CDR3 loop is CATSRARGQQKAGNTIYF. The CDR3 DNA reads TGTGCCACCAGCAGAGCCAGGGGACAGCAAAAAGCTGGAAACACCATATATTTT.

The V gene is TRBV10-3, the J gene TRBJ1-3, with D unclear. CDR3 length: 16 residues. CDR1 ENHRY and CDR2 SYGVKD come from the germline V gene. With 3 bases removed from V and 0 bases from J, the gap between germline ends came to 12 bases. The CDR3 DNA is TGTGCCATCAGTGACATTGCATACTCCTCTGGAAACACCATATATTTT. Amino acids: CAISDIAYSSGNTIYF.

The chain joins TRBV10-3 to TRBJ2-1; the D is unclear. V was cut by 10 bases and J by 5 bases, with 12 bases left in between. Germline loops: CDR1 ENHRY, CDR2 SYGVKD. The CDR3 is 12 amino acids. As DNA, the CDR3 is TGTGCCACCCTGGAGCGAGACAATGAGCAGTTCTTC. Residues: CATLERDNEQFF.

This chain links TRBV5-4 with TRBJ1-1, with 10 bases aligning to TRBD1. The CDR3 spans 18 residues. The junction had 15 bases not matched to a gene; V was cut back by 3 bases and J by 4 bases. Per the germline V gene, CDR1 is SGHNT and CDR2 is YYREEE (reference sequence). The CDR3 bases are TGTGCCAGCAGCTCCGGGCCAACGACAGGGGGCCGGGGCACTGAAGCTTTCTTT. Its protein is CASSSGPTTGGRGTEAFF.

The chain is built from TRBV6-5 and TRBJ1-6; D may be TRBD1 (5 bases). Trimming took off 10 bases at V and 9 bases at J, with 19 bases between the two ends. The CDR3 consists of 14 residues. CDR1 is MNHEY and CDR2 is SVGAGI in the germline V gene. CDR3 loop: CATHPGGGGSPLHF. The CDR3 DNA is TGTGCCACTCACCCCGGCGGGGGTGGTTCACCCCTCCACTTT.

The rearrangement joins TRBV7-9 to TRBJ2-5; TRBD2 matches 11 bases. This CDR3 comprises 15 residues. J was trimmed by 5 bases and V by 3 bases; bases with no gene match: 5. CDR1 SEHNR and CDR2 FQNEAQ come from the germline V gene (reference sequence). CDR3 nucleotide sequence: TGTGCCAGCAGCTTCTTAGCGGGAGGGCGTGAGACCCAGTACTTC. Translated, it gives CASSFLAGGRETQYF.

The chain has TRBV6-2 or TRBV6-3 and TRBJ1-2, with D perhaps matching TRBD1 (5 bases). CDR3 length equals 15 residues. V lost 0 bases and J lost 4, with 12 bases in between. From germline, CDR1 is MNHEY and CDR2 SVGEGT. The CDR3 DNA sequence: TGTGCCAGCAGTTACTCGATGGGGGGAAGCTATGGCTACACCTTC. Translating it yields CASSYSMGGSYGYTF.

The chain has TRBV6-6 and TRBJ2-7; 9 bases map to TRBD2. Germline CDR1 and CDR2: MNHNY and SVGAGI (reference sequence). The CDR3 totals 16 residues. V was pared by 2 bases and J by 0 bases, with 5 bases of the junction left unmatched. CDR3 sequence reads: CASSYPPSGISYEQYF. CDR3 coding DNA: TGTGCCAGCAGTTACCCGCCTAGCGGGATCTCCTACGAGCAGTACTTC.

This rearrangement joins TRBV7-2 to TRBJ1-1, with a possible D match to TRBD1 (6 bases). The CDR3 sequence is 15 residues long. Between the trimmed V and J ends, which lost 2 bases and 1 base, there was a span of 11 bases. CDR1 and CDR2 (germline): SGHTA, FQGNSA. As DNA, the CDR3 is TGTGCCAGCAGCTTACTGGGGGCCTGGAACACTGAAGCTTTCTTT. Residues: CASSLLGAWNTEAFF.

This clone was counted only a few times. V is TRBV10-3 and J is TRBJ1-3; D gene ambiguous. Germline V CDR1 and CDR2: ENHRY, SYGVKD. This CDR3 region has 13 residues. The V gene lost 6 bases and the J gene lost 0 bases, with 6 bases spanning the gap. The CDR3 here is CAISGVSGNTIYF. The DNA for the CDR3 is TGTGCCATCAGCGGGGTCTCTGGAAACACCATATATTTT.

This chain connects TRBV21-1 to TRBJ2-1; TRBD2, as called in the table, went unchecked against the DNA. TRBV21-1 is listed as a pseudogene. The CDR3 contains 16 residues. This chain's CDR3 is CASKWLAGGRYNEQFF. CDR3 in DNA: TGTGCCAGCAAATGGCTAGCGGGAGGAAGGTACAATGAGCAGTTCTTC.

The CDR3 is CAWKQGYTEAFF. The CDR3 bases are TGTGCCTGGAAACAGGGATACACTGAAGCTTTCTTT. The chain employs TRBV30 and TRBJ1-1, with D maybe TRBD1 (6 bases). From germline, CDR1 is GTSNPN and CDR2 SVGIG (reference sequence). The CDR3 has 12 residues. The ends were cut back, 4 bases at V and 3 bases at J, with 9 bases in the middle.

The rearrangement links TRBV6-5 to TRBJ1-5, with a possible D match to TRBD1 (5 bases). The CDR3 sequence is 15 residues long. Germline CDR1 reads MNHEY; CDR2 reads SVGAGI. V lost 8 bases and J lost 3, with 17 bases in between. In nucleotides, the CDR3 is TGTGCCAGCGTGGGAGGGGAACGACCCAATCAGCCCCAGCATTTT. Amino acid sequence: CASVGGERPNQPQHF.

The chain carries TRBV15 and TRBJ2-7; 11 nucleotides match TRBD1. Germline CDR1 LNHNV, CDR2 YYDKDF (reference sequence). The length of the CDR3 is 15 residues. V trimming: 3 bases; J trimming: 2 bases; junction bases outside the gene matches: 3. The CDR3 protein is CATSRPGQGAYEQYF. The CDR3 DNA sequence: TGTGCCACCAGCAGGCCGGGACAGGGGGCCTACGAGCAGTACTTC.

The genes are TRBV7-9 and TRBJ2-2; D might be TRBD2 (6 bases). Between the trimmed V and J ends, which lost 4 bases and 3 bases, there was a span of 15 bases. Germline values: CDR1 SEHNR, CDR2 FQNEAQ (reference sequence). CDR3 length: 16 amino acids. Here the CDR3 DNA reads TGTGCCAGCAGCTCCCTTATCTCGGGAGACACCGGGGAGCTGTTTTTT. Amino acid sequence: CASSSLISGDTGELFF.

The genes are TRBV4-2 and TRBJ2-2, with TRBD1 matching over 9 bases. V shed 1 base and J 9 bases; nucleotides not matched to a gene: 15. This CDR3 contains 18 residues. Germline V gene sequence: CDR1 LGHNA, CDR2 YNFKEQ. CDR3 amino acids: CASSQAWRETGGPRELFF. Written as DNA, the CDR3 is TGTGCCAGCAGCCAAGCGTGGCGTGAGACAGGGGGTCCAAGGGAGCTGTTTTTT.

CDR3 region: CASSQGWGQAMAGYTF. For the CDR3, the DNA is TGCGCCAGCAGCCAAGGATGGGGACAGGCTATGGCTGGCTACACCTTC. The chain carries TRBV4-1 and TRBJ1-2, with 8 nucleotides matching TRBD1. CDR1 and CDR2 (germline): MGHRA, YSYEKL. This CDR3 region has 16 residues. V lost 1 base, J lost 7 bases, and 11 bases stayed unmatched.

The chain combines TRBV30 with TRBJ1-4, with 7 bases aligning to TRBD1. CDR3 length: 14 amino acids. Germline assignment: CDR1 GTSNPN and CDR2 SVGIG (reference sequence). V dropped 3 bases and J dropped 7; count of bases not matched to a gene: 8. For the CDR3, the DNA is TGTGCCTGGAGGAAAGGAGGGGGCGGTGAAAAACTGTTTTTT. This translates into CAWRKGGGGEKLFF.

The CDR3 reads CASSPGTGGYYGYTF. The DNA of the CDR3 is TGTGCCAGCAGTCCAGGGACAGGGGGCTACTATGGCTACACCTTC. The chain couples TRBV27 to TRBJ1-2, with 12 bases identical to TRBD1. The length of the CDR3 is 15 residues. Germline values: CDR1 MNHEY, CDR2 SMNVEV (reference sequence). After removal of 5 bases from V and 3 bases from J, the junction contained 4 bases not matched to a gene.

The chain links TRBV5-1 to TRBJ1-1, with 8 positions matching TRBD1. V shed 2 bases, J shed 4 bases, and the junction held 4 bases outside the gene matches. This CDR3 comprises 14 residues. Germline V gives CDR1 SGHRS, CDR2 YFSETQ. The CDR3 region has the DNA TGCGCCAGCAGCTTCTCAGGGGGCATCACTGAAGCTTTCTTT. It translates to CASSFSGGITEAFF.

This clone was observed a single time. CDR3 bases: TGTGCCAGCAGCCGGACAGGGAGGGAGGTCTCTGGAAACACCATATATTTT. Translation: CASSRTGREVSGNTIYF. The J gene is TRBJ1-3, the V gene TRBV2, with 8 bases lining up with TRBD1. V shed 6 bases, J shed 0 bases, and the junction held 10 bases outside the gene matches. The CDR3 is 17 amino acids. The germline V gene encodes CDR1 SNHLY and CDR2 FYNNEI.

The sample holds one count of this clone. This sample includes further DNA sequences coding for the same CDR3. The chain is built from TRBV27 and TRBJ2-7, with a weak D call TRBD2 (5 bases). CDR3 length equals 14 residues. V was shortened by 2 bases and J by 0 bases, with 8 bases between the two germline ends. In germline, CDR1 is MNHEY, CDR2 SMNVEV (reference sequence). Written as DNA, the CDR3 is TGTGCCAGCAGTTTAGCGGGCAGCTCCTACGAGCAGTACTTC. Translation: CASSLAGSSYEQYF.

CDR3 region: CASKVGHNQPQHF. In DNA, the CDR3 is TGTGCCAGCAAGGTGGGCCACAATCAGCCCCAGCATTTT. The V and J genes are TRBV27 and TRBJ1-5, with D uncertain. The CDR3 is 13 amino acids. The germline V and J ends were trimmed by 7 bases and 3 bases, with 10 bases remaining between them. Germline V gives CDR1 MNHEY, CDR2 SMNVEV (reference sequence).

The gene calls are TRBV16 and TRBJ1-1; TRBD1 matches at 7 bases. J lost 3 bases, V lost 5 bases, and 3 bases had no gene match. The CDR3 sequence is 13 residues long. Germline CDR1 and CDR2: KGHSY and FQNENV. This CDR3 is CASSRQGYTEAFF. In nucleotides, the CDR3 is TGTGCCAGCAGCAGACAGGGTTACACTGAAGCTTTCTTT.

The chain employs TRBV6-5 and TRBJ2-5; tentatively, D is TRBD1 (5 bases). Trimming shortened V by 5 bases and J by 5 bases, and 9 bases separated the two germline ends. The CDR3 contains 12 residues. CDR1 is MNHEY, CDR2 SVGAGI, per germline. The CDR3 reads CASSQGGETQYF. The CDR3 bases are TGTGCCAGCAGTCAGGGTGGGGAGACCCAGTACTTC.

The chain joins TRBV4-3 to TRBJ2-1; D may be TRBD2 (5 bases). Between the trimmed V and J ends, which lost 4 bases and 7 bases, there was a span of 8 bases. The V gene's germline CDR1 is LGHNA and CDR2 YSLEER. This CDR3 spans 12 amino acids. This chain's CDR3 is CASSLRGNEQFF. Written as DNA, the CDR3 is TGCGCCAGCAGCCTACGGGGTAATGAGCAGTTCTTC.

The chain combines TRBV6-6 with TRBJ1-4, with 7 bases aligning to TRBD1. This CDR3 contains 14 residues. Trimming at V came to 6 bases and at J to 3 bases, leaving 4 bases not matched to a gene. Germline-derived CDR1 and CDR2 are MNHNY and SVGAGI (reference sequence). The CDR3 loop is CASSLQGSNEKLFF. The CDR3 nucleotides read TGTGCCAGCAGCCTACAGGGGTCTAATGAAAAACTGTTTTTT.

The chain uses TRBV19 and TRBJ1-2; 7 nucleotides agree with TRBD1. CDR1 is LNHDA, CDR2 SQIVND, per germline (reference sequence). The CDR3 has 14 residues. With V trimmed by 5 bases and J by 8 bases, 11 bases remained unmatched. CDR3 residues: CASSLFQGEVGYTF. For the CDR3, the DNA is TGTGCCAGTAGTCTATTTCAGGGGGAAGTCGGCTACACCTTC.

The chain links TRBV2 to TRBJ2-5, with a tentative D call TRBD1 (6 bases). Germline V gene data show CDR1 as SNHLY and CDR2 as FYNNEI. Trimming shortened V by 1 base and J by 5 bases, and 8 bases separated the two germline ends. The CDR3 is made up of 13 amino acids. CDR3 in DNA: TGTGCCAGCAGTGAAGGGGGGCAGGAGACCCAGTACTTC. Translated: CASSEGGQETQYF.

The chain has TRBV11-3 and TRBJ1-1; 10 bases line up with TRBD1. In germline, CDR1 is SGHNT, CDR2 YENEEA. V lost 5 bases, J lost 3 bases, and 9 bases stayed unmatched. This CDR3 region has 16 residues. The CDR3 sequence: CASSPRTGTGDTEAFF. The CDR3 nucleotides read TGTGCCAGCAGCCCTAGGACCGGGACAGGGGACACTGAAGCTTTCTTT.